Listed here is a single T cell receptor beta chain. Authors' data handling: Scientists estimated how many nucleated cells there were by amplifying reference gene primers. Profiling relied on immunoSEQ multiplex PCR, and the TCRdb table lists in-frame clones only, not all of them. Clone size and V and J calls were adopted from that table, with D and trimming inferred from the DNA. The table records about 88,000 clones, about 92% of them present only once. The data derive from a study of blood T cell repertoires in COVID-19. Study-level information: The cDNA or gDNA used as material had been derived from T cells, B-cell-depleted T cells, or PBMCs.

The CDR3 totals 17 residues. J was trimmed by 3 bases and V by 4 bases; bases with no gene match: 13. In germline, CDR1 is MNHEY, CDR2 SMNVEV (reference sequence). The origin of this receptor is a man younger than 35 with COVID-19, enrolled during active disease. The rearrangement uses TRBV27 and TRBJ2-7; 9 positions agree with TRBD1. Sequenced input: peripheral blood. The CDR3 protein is CASSYTPGTGKHYEQYF. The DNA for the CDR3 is TGTGCCAGCAGTTACACCCCCGGGACAGGGAAGCACTACGAGCAGTACTTC.